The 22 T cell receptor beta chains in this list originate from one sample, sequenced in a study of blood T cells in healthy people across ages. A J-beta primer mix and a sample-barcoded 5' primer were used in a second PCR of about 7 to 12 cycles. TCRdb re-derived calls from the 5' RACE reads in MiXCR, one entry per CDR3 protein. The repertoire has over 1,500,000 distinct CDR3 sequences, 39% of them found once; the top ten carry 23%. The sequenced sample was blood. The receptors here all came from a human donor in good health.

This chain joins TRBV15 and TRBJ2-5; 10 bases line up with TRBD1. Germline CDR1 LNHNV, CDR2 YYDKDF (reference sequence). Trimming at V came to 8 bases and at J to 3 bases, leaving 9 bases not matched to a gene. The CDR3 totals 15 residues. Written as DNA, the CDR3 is TGTGCCACCCGTGATCCCGGGACAGGGGAAGAGACCCAGTACTTC. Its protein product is CATRDPGTGEETQYF. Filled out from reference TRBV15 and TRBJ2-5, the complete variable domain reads DAMVIQNPRYQVTQFGKPVTLSCSQTLNHNVMYWYQQKSSQAPKLLFHYYDKDFNNEADTPDNFQSRRPNTSFCFLDIRSPGLGDTAMYLCATRDPGTGEETQYFGPGTRLLVL.

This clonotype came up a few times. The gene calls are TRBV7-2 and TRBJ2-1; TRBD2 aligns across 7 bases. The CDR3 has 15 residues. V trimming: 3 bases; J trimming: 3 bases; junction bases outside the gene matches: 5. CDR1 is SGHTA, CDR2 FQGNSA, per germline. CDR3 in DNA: TGTGCCAGCAGCTTTAGCGGGTCGCTCTACAATGAGCAGTTCTTC. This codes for CASSFSGSLYNEQFF.

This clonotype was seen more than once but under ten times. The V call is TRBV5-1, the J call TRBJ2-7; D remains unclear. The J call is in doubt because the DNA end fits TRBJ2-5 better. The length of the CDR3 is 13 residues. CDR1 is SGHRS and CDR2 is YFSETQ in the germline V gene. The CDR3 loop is CASSLQEQETQYF. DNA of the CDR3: TGCGCCAGCAGCTTGCAAGAGCAAGAGACCCAGTACTTC.

The chain's CDR3 is CSATLKGADYGYTF. Here the CDR3 DNA reads TGCAGTGCTACTCTTAAAGGGGCTGACTATGGCTACACCTTC. The chain is built from TRBV20-1 and TRBJ1-2; weak D call: TRBD1 (5 bases). Trimming shortened V by 4 bases and J by 3 bases, and 15 bases separated the two germline ends. This CDR3 is built from 14 residues. Germline V CDR1 and CDR2: DFQATT, SNEGSKA (reference sequence).

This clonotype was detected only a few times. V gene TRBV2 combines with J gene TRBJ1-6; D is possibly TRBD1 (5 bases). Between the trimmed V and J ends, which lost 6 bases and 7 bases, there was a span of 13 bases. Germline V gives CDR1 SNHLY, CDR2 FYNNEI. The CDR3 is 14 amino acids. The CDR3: CASSVLTANSPLHF. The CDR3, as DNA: TGTGCCAGCAGCGTCCTGACAGCAAATTCACCCCTCCACTTT.

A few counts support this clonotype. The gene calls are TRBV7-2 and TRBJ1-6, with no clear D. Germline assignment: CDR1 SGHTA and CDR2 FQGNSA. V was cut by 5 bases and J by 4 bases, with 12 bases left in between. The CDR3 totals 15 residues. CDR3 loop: CASSAGSPYNSPLHF. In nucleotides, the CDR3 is TGTGCCAGCAGCGCGGGGAGCCCTTATAATTCACCCCTCCACTTT.

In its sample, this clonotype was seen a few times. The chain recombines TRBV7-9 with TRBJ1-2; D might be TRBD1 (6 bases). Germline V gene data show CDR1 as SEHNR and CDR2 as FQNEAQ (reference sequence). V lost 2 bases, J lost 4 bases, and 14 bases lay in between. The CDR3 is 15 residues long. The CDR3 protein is CASSLRSGDLYGYTF. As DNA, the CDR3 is TGTGCCAGCAGCTTACGGTCAGGGGACCTCTATGGCTACACCTTC.

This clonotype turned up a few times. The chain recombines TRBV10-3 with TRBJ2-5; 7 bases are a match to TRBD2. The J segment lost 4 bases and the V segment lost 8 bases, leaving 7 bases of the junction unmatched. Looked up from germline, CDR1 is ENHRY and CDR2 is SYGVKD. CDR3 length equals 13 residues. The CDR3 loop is CAIRGEGIETQYF. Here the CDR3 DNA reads TGTGCCATCCGGGGGGAAGGGATAGAGACCCAGTACTTC.

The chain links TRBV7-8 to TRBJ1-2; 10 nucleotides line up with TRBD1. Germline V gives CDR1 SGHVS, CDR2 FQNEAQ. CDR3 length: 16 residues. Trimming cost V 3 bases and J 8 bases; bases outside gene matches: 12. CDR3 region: CASSFNRDRGVKGYTF. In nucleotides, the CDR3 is TGTGCCAGCAGCTTTAACCGGGACAGGGGAGTGAAAGGCTACACCTTC.

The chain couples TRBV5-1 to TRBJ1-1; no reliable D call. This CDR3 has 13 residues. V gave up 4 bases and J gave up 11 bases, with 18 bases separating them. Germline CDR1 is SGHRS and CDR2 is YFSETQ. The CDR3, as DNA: TGCGCCAGCAGCCTACCCGGTTTAGTGCCGGCTTTCTTT. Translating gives CASSLPGLVPAFF.

CDR3 sequence reads: CASRSPGPDTQYF. The CDR3 region has the DNA TGTGCCAGCAGGTCCCCCGGTCCAGATACGCAGTATTTT. The gene calls are TRBV12-3 or TRBV12-4 and TRBJ2-3; D is unresolved. The CDR3 extends over 13 amino acids. Deletions cut 6 bases from V and 4 bases from J, with 11 bases between.

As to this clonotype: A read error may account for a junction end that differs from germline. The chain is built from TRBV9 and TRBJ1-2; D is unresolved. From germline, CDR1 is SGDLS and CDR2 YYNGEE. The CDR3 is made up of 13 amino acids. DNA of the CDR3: TGCACCAGCAGCCCTCGGGAGGACTATGGCTACACCTTC. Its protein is CTSSPREDYGYTF.

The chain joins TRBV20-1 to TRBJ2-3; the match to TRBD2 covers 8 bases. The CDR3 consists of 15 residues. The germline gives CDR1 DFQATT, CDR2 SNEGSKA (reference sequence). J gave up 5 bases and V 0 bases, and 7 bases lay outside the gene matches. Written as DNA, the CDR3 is TGCAGTGCTAGAGATGGGCAGCGGGGGTTAGATACGCAGTATTTT. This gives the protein CSARDGQRGLDTQYF.

In DNA form, the CDR3 reads TGTGCCAGCAGCGTATCAAGGGAAGATACGCAGTATTTT. It is translated as CASSVSREDTQYF. The chain combines TRBV7-2 with TRBJ2-3, with D hard to call. This CDR3 has 13 residues. V was pared by 5 bases and J by 5 bases, with 11 bases between. The germline V gene encodes CDR1 SGHTA and CDR2 FQGNSA.

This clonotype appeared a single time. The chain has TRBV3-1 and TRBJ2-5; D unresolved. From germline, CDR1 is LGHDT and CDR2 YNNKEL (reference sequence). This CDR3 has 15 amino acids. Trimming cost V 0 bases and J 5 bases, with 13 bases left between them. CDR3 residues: CASSQDDGSVETQYF. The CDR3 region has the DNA TGTGCCAGCAGCCAAGATGATGGGTCAGTGGAGACCCAGTACTTC.

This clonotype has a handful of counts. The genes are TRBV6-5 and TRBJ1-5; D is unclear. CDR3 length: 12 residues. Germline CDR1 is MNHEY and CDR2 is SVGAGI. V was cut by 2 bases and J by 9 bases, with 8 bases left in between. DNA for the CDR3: TGTGCCAGCAGTTACACTGGAGGGCCCCAGCATTTT. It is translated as CASSYTGGPQHF.

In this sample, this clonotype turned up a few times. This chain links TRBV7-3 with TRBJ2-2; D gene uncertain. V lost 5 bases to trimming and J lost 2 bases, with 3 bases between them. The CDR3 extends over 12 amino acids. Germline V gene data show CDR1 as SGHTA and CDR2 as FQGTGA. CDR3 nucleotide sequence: TGTGCCAGCAGCATTAACACCGGGGAGCTGTTTTTT. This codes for CASSINTGELFF. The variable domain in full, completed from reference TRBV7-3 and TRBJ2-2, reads GAGVSQTPSNKVTEKGKYVELRCDPISGHTALYWYRQSLGQGPEFLIYFQGTGAADDSGLPNDRFFAVRPEGSVSTLKIQRTERGDSAVYLCASSINTGELFFGEGSRLTVL.

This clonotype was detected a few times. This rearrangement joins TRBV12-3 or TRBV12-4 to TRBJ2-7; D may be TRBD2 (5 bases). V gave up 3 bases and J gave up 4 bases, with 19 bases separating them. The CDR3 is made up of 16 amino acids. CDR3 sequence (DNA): TGTGCCAGCAGTTTCCCCACTCACGGACGGGATTACGAGCAGTACTTC. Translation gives CASSFPTHGRDYEQYF.

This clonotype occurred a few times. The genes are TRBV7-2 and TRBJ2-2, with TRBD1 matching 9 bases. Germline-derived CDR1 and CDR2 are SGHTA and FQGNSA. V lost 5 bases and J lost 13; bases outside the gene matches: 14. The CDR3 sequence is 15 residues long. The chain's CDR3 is CASSPGTGPTVGLFF. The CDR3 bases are TGTGCCAGCAGCCCCGGGACAGGGCCGACCGTGGGGCTGTTTTTT.

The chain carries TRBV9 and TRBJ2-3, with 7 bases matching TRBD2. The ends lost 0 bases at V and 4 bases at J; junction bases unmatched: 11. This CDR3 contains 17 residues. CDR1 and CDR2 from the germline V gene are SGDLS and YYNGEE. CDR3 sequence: CASSVGGGGLVSDTQYF. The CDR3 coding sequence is TGTGCCAGCAGCGTAGGGGGGGGAGGACTAGTATCAGATACGCAGTATTTT.

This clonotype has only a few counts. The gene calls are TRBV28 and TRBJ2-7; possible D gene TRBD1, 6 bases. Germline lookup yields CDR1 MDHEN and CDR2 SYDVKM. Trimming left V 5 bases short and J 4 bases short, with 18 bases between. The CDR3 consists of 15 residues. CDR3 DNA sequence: TGTGCCAGCAGTCCCGGATCTAGGACAGATTACGAGCAGTACTTC. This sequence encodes CASSPGSRTDYEQYF. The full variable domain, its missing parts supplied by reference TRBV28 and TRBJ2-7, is DVKVTQSSRYLVKRTGEKVFLECVQDMDHENMFWYRQDPGLGLRLIYFSYDVKMKEKGDIPEGYSVSREKKERFSLILESASTNQTSMYLCASSPGSRTDYEQYFGPGTRLTVT.

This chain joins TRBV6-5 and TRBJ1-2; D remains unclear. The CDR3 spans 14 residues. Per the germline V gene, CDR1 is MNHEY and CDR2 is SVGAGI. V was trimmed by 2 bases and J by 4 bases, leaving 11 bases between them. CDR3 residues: CASSYGRQTYGYTF. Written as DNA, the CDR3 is TGTGCCAGCAGTTACGGGAGGCAGACCTATGGCTACACCTTC.